This TCR beta chain was profiled in a study of shared clonotypes between healthy human individuals. In germline, CDR1 is SEHNR, CDR2 FQNEAQ (reference sequence). This CDR3 comprises 15 residues. The J segment lost 0 bases and the V segment lost 5 bases, leaving 5 bases of the junction unmatched. Clones were read by immunoSEQ multiplex PCR, and TCRdb kept only the in-frame ones, dropping some. The sample has about 980,000 clones, roughly 72% seen once. Researchers partitioned CD4+ cells into CD45RA+ naive and CD45RA-negative memory subsets. On this clone itself: Other DNA sequences within the sample encode an identical CDR3.

The rearrangement links TRBV7-9 to TRBJ1-1; 8 bases line up with TRBD1. This receptor was identified in a man between 18 and 35 years old in good health. Specimen: memory CD4+ T cells sorted from blood. Subset indicated: CD45RA-negative fraction. The CDR3: CASSPRQGMNTEAFF. DNA for the CDR3: TGTGCCAGCAGCCCACGACAGGGGATGAACACTGAAGCTTTCTTT.